These T cell receptor beta chains were read from a single sample in a study of T-cell reconstitution after alpha-beta-depleted transplantation in children. MiXCR, applied by TCRdb to the PCR reads, yields one record per CDR3 protein. The profile shows around 410,000 distinct CDR3 sequences, about 11% of them singletons. This specimen consisted of PBMCs from the stem cell graft donor, obtained from the stem cell graft. The receptor set was obtained from a human donor who donated a stem cell graft to a child with acute myeloid leukemia. Each CDR3 is given with its conserved first and last residue. D genes are given only for firm matches. A clone size is listed for some rows: how often the clone was seen (once, few, many), or a class if it is expanded.

V,J,size,D,DNA,CDR3
TRBV4-3,TRBJ2-7,few,TRBD2,TGCGCCAGCAGCCAAGTCGGGACTAGCGGAGAGCGGGAGCAGTACTTC,CASSQVGTSGEREQYF
TRBV29-1,TRBJ2-5,few,NA,TGCAGCGTTGTAGAAGAGACCCAGTACTTC,CSVVEETQYF
TRBV15,TRBJ2-1,NA,TRBD2,TGTGCCACCAGCCCCCGGGGAGGTGAGCGGGAGGGCCGGGTCGGTCACAATGAGCAGTTCTTC,CATSPRGGEREGRVGHNEQFF
TRBV27,TRBJ2-3,NA,NA,TGTGCCAGCCAGGGACGGAACGGCTATACGCAGTATTTT,CASQGRNGYTQYF
TRBV3-1,TRBJ2-1,few,NA,TGTGCCAGCAGCCAAGTTATCGGGGCGCGCAATGAGCAGTTCTTC,CASSQVIGARNEQFF
TRBV29-1,TRBJ2-1,many,TRBD2,TGCAGCGTTGAAAGTAGCGGGAGGGGCGGGGAGCAGTTCTTC,CSVESSGRGGEQFF
TRBV10-3,TRBJ2-2,NA,TRBD1,TGTGCCATCAAAGGGACAGGGAACACCGGGGAGCTGTTTTTT,CAIKGTGNTGELFF
TRBV12-3/TRBV12-4,TRBJ1-2,NA,TRBD1,TGTGCCAGCAGTTTGGCCAGGGGGTTTGGCTACACCTTC,CASSLARGFGYTF
TRBV20-1,TRBJ1-3,few,NA,TGCAGTGCTAGAACGGGACTCCAAAACACCATATATTTT,CSARTGLQNTIYF
TRBV24-1,TRBJ2-2,NA,NA,TGTGCCCCCCCTTTGAGCCTCTGCACCGGGGAGCTGTTTTTT,CAPPLSLCTGELFF
TRBV19,TRBJ1-5,few,TRBD1,TGTGCCAGTAGTACCCGGACAGGCGGTCAGCCCCAGCATTTT,CASSTRTGGQPQHF
TRBV4-1,TRBJ2-7,many,NA,TGCGCCAGCAGCCCGGTCGGAGGCTGGGGCGAGCAGTACTTC,CASSPVGGWGEQYF
TRBV20-1,TRBJ1-3,few,NA,TGCAGGGTCTCGAGGGGATACAGGGCCTACGGTTCTGGAAACACCATATATTTT,CRVSRGYRAYGSGNTIYF
TRBV7-9,TRBJ2-1,NA,NA,TGTGCCAGCAGCCCACCGGGACGCCCCGAGAATGAGCAGTTCTTC,CASSPPGRPENEQFF
TRBV6-5,TRBJ2-1,NA,TRBD2,TGTGCCAGCAGTTACCTTAGCGGGGGGAGCTCCTACAATGAGCAGTTCTTC,CASSYLSGGSSYNEQFF
TRBV6-2/TRBV6-3,TRBJ2-7,few,NA,TGTGCCAGCAGATCCTCTCGCGGGGATGCCTACGAGCAGTACTTC,CASRSSRGDAYEQYF
TRBV5-1,TRBJ2-2,many,TRBD2,TGCGCCAGCAGCTCCGGGACTAGCGGGAGGAACACCGGGGAGCTGTTTTTT,CASSSGTSGRNTGELFF
TRBV25-1,TRBJ2-7,NA,NA,TGTGCCAGCAGTGAGCGGGGCTCCTACGAGCAGTACTTC,CASSERGSYEQYF
TRBV5-1,TRBJ1-4,NA,NA,TGCGCCAGCAGCCAGGGACGTTTTGAAAAACTGTTTTTT,CASSQGRFEKLFF
TRBV12-3/TRBV12-4,TRBJ2-2,many,NA,TGTGCCAGCAAGGGGACGGACGTGGGGGGGGAGCTGTTTTTT,CASKGTDVGGELFF
TRBV21-1,TRBJ2-7,NA,NA,TGTGCCAGCGGCTCCCGTGGGGGGGCGGTCGAGCAGTACTTC,CASGSRGGAVEQYF
TRBV10-3,TRBJ2-3,NA,TRBD2,TGTGCCATCAGACCAACCGCGGGGGGGAGCACAGATACGCAGTATTTT,CAIRPTAGGSTDTQYF
TRBV5-1,TRBJ2-5,NA,NA,TGCGCCAGCAGCCAAGGACTTGAAAAAGAGACCCAGTACTTC,CASSQGLEKETQYF
TRBV5-1,TRBJ2-1,NA,NA,TGCGCCAGCAGCTTGGATCTAGTCGGGTACAATGAGCAGTTCTTC,CASSLDLVGYNEQFF
TRBV10-3,TRBJ2-1,few,TRBD2,TGTGCCATCAGTGAGTCTGCGGGGGTTACGGGCTACAATGAGCAGTTCTTC,CAISESAGVTGYNEQFF
TRBV21-1,TRBJ2-3,few,NA,TGTGCCAGCAGCAAAGTAATCTCGTTGGCCCTCCGCACAGATACGCAGTATTTT,CASSKVISLALRTDTQYF
TRBV6-1,TRBJ2-1,few,TRBD2,TGTGCCAGCAGTGAGGCCCGGGACTATAGCTCCTACAATGAGCAGTTCTTC,CASSEARDYSSYNEQFF
TRBV2,TRBJ2-2,NA,NA,TGTGCCAGCAGCGGTACTAGGGGCGGGGAGCTGTTTTTT,CASSGTRGGELFF
TRBV7-2,TRBJ2-5,many,NA,TGTGCCAGCAGCTTTATACAGGGAGAGACCCAGTACTTC,CASSFIQGETQYF
TRBV5-5,TRBJ2-4,few,TRBD1,TGTGCCAGCGGCCTGGGACAGGGCCTGAACATTCAGTACTTC,CASGLGQGLNIQYF
TRBV27,TRBJ2-5,many,NA,TGTGCCAGCAGTTTTGGGGGCCGTGAGACCCAGTACTTC,CASSFGGRETQYF
TRBV15,TRBJ2-5,NA,NA,TGTGCCACCAGCAGAGGCTCACGCCAGTACCAAGAGACCCAGTACTTC,CATSRGSRQYQETQYF
TRBV20-1,TRBJ2-2,NA,NA,TGCAGTGCTACTCCCAGTTACACCGGGGAGCTGTTTTTT,CSATPSYTGELFF
TRBV5-5,TRBJ1-6,NA,NA,TGTGCCAGCAGCTTGGACTGGGGAAGCTCCTATAATTCACCCCTCCACTTT,CASSLDWGSSYNSPLHF
TRBV11-3,TRBJ2-3,NA,NA,TGTGCCAGCAGCCGGAGACAGAGAGACACAGATACGCAGTATTTT,CASSRRQRDTDTQYF
TRBV7-8,TRBJ1-1,few,NA,TGTGCCAGCAGTCATGGACCCTCATCCGAAGCTTTCTTT,CASSHGPSSEAFF
TRBV9,TRBJ2-1,few,NA,TGTGCCAGCAGCGTAGCTTTGAATGAGCAGTTCTTC,CASSVALNEQFF
TRBV7-2,TRBJ2-1,NA,NA,TGTGCCAGCAGCTTAGCGGGCGGGTTCTATGAGCAGTTCTTC,CASSLAGGFYEQFF
TRBV14,TRBJ2-1,many,TRBD2,TGTGCCAGCAGTCTCATAGCGGGAGGGTTCGATGAGCAGTTCTTC,CASSLIAGGFDEQFF
TRBV18,TRBJ2-1,NA,TRBD1,TGTGCCAGCTCACGGGTGGACAGGGGTGCCGGGGCCTACAATGAGCAGTTCTTC,CASSRVDRGAGAYNEQFF
TRBV6-1,TRBJ1-1,many,NA,TGTGCCAGCAGTGAAGGTCTCGAGAACACTGAAGCTTTCTTT,CASSEGLENTEAFF
TRBV20-1,TRBJ2-3,NA,TRBD2,TGCAGTGCTGCCAACGTAGCGGGGGAGAACACAGATACGCAGTATTTT,CSAANVAGENTDTQYF
TRBV29-1,TRBJ2-1,NA,TRBD2,TGCAGCGTTGAGCCCTCGTTTGTGCGGGAGGGTCCCAATGAGCAGTTCTTC,CSVEPSFVREGPNEQFF
TRBV29-1,TRBJ1-1,many,NA,TGCAGCGTTGATGAAAGGAACACTGAAGCTTTCTTT,CSVDERNTEAFF
TRBV10-3,TRBJ2-5,NA,NA,TGTGCCATCAGTGATATGATAGAGACCCAGTACTTC,CAISDMIETQYF
TRBV29-1,TRBJ2-5,NA,NA,TGCAGCGTCCCCCAAGCAGGGGTGCCTAGAGAGACCCAGTACTTC,CSVPQAGVPRETQYF